Sequencing of this TCR beta chain was carried out in a study of T cells in Graves' hyperthyroidism and ophthalmopathy. Study conclusions and caveats: Researchers report that a 13 V-J model separated ophthalmopathy from stable hyperthyroidism.

Amplification yielded TCR beta CDR3 regions, with RNA transcripts as the source. Carried out on the TCR CDR3, a first-round RT-PCR used the HTBI primer set. TCRdb called the multiplex PCR reads again in MiXCR, with one record for every CDR3 protein. The profile covers more than 650,000 distinct CDR3 sequences, with 14% appearing a single time and 10% taken by the ten largest. Trimming removed 5 bases at V and 15 bases at J, with 13 bases between. The CDR3 totals 11 residues. The study left out patients who had uncontrolled infection, other autoimmune disease, pregnancy or lactation. This sample holds PBMCs from 8 to 10 ml fresh peripheral blood. A remark on this clonotype: Its specificity is unknown.

The chain couples TRBV12-3 or TRBV12-4 to TRBJ1-4, with D hard to call. This sequence originates from a woman between 18 and 29 years old with Graves' hyperthyroidism. The sample was blood. This chain's CDR3 is CASSGGSTVFF. In DNA form, the CDR3 reads TGTGCCAGCAGTGGAGGTTCTACAGTGTTTTTT.